Described below is a single T cell receptor beta chain sequence and its context. The CDR3 runs 12 residues. Trimming cost V 7 bases and J 2 bases; bases outside gene matches: 5. The germline CDR1 and CDR2 sequences are SQVTM and ANQGSEA. Generated by immunoSEQ multiplex PCR, the TCRdb table keeps only in-frame clones and is missing some. In the table there are under 85,000 clones, about 81% of which are singletons. This sample is part of a study of blood T cell repertoires in COVID-19. Study-level information: Sample material is recorded as cDNA or gDNA derived from T cells, B-cell-depleted T cells, or PBMCs.

This clonotype was obtained from an older man with acute or convalescent COVID-19. Sequenced input: peripheral blood. The chain is built from TRBV29-1 and TRBJ2-7; 7 nucleotides line up with TRBD2. The CDR3 sequence: CSAQRDPYEQYF. CDR3 coding DNA: TGCAGCGCTCAGCGGGATCCCTACGAGCAGTACTTC.